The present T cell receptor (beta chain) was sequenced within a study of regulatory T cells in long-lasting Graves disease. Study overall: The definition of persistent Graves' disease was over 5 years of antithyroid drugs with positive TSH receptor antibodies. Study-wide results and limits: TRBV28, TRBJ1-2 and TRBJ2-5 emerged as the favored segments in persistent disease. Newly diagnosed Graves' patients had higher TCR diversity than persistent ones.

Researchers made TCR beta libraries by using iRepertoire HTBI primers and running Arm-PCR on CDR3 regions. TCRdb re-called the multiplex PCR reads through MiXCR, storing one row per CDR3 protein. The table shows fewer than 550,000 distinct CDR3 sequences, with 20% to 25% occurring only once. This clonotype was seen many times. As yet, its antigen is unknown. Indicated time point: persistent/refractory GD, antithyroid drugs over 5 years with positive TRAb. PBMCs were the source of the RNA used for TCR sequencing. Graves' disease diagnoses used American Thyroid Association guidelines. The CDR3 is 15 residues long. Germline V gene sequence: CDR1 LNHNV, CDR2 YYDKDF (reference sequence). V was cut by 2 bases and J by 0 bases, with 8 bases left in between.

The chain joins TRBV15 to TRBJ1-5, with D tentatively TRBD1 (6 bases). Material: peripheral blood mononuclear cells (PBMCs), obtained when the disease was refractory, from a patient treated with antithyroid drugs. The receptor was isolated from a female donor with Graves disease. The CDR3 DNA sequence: TGTGCCACCAGCAGATACAGGGATAGCAATCAGCCCCAGCATTTT. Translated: CATSRYRDSNQPQHF.